The rows below give T cell receptor beta chains drawn from one sample of a study of cytomegalovirus exposure and HLA in healthy donors. Profiled with immunoSEQ multiplex PCR; TCRdb holds only in-frame clones, not every one. The sample has about 150,000 clones, around four fifths seen once. Sequenced sample: PBMCs. The receptors originated from a woman under 30 in good health and CMV-seronegative. CDR3s leave out the opening cysteine and the closing phenylalanine or tryptophan. The D gene is left open where the match is weak.

CDR3aa: ASSVGLSRGSYNSPLH
d_gene: .
v_gene: TRBV9
j_gene: TRBJ1-6

CDR3aa: ASRDRGETQY
d_gene: TRBD1
v_gene: TRBV10-2
j_gene: TRBJ2-5

CDR3aa: ASSITVSALPQH
d_gene: .
v_gene: TRBV19
j_gene: TRBJ1-5

CDR3aa: ASSTGENTEAF
d_gene: TRBD1
v_gene: TRBV7-8
j_gene: TRBJ1-1

CDR3aa: ASSDSGTGWTYGYT
d_gene: TRBD1
v_gene: TRBV25-1
j_gene: TRBJ1-2

CDR3aa: SVRTGGNTSPLH
d_gene: TRBD1
v_gene: TRBV29-1
j_gene: TRBJ1-6

CDR3aa: ASSGYGTGTTDTQY
d_gene: TRBD1
v_gene: TRBV7-8
j_gene: TRBJ2-3

CDR3aa: ASSEFYQPQH
d_gene: .
v_gene: TRBV6-1
j_gene: TRBJ1-5

CDR3aa: ATSRDTGIRNQPQH
d_gene: .
v_gene: TRBV15
j_gene: TRBJ1-5

CDR3aa: ASSPADRGPGSGNTIY
d_gene: TRBD1
v_gene: TRBV28
j_gene: TRBJ1-3

CDR3aa: ASSPPGQAYEQY
d_gene: TRBD1
v_gene: TRBV18
j_gene: TRBJ2-7

CDR3aa: ASSLAAGEHYGYT
d_gene: .
v_gene: TRBV5-4
j_gene: TRBJ1-2

CDR3aa: ASSRRRQAYEQY
d_gene: .
v_gene: TRBV5-6
j_gene: TRBJ2-7

CDR3aa: ASSLDRGSEAF
d_gene: TRBD1
v_gene: TRBV5-1
j_gene: TRBJ1-1

CDR3aa: ASSYADRVLQF
d_gene: TRBD1
v_gene: TRBV6-5
j_gene: TRBJ2-1

CDR3aa: AWSPDRAVGSPLH
d_gene: TRBD1
v_gene: TRBV30
j_gene: TRBJ1-6

CDR3aa: ASSEIGGLNSNQPQH
d_gene: .
v_gene: TRBV6-1
j_gene: TRBJ1-5

CDR3aa: ASSLGGYSGEKLF
d_gene: .
v_gene: TRBV5-4
j_gene: TRBJ1-4

CDR3aa: ASSQTNYRGGNTEAF
d_gene: TRBD1
v_gene: TRBV14
j_gene: TRBJ1-1

CDR3aa: ASSMAGGYSNQPQH
d_gene: .
v_gene: TRBV19
j_gene: TRBJ1-5